Below, 16 T cell receptor beta chains from the same sample are listed, as sequenced in a study of CD8 T cells in Susac syndrome. With random hexamers, about 0.45 to 1 ug RNA was reverse transcribed. TCRdb ran MiXCR on the immunoSEQ multiplex PCR reads and lists one entry per CDR3 protein. The table lists about 200,000 distinct CDR3 sequences, over 85% of them singletons, with under 0.12% in the top ten. The material sequenced was CD4+ T cells from PBMCs. The receptors stem from a human donor in good health.

The chain carries TRBV12-3 or TRBV12-4 and TRBJ1-2; 7 positions match TRBD1. This CDR3 is 15 amino acids long. Losses at the gene ends were 5 bases for V and 3 bases for J; bases not matched to a gene: 9. The CDR3 is CASSPQDRPDYGYTF. The CDR3 coding sequence is TGTGCCAGCAGTCCCCAGGACAGGCCCGACTATGGCTACACCTTC.

The V and J genes are TRBV10-1 and TRBJ2-1, with D perhaps TRBD2 (5 bases). Germline CDR1 and CDR2: WNHNN and SYGVQD (reference sequence). The V and J ends lost 6 bases and 5 bases respectively, with 14 bases between them. This CDR3 has 14 amino acids. CDR3 in amino acids: CASSPIRGNNEQFF. DNA for the CDR3: TGCGCCAGCAGCCCAATTCGAGGGAACAATGAGCAGTTCTTC.

This clonotype was picked up one time. The rearrangement links TRBV19 to TRBJ2-2; 9 nucleotides align to TRBD1. V was pared by 4 bases and J by 7 bases, with 4 bases of the junction left unmatched. Germline CDR1 reads LNHDA; CDR2 reads SQIVND (reference sequence). The CDR3 is 14 amino acids. The chain's CDR3 is CASSRDRENGELFF. In DNA, the CDR3 is TGTGCCAGTAGTAGGGACAGGGAGAACGGGGAGCTGTTTTTT. Using reference TRBV19 and TRBJ2-2 for the parts outside the CDR3, the full variable domain is DGGITQSPKYLFRKEGQNVTLSCEQNLNHDAMYWYRQDPGQGLRLIYYSQIVNDFQKGDIAEGYSVSREKKESFPLTVTSAQKNPTAFYLCASSRDRENGELFFGEGSRLTVL.

The chain employs TRBV23-1 and TRBJ2-1; TRBD2 is a possible D gene (5 bases). TRBV23-1 is identified as an open reading frame with a role that is uncertain. The V and J ends lost 1 base and 6 bases respectively, with 10 bases between them. The CDR3 is made up of 14 amino acids. CDR3 loop: CASSQYRTPNEQFF. DNA of the CDR3: TGCGCCAGCAGTCAATATCGGACTCCCAATGAGCAGTTCTTC.

The rearrangement joins TRBV29-1 to TRBJ1-2; 9 nucleotides align to TRBD1. With V trimmed by 6 bases and J by 2 bases, 4 bases remained unmatched. CDR1 and CDR2 from the germline V gene are SQVTM and ANQGSEA. This CDR3 is 13 amino acids long. CDR3 sequence: CSVWTGVNYGYTF. In DNA, the CDR3 is TGCAGCGTATGGACAGGGGTCAACTATGGCTACACCTTC.

The CDR3 bases are TGCAGCGTTGGACAGGGATTAGGGAACACTGAAGCTTTCTTT. It codes for CSVGQGLGNTEAFF. V gene TRBV29-1 combines with J gene TRBJ1-1; 7 nucleotides align to TRBD1. From germline, CDR1 is SQVTM and CDR2 ANQGSEA. Losses at the gene ends were 4 bases for V and 1 base for J; bases not matched to a gene: 6. This CDR3 has 14 residues.

This sequence joins TRBV30 and TRBJ1-2; 7 bases are a match to TRBD1. This CDR3 is built from 20 residues. The ends lost 0 bases at V and 1 base at J; junction bases unmatched: 20. Germline CDR1 and CDR2: GTSNPN and SVGIG (reference sequence). Written as DNA, the CDR3 is TGTGCCTGGAGTGTACTGGACAGGTCCCCCTCCTTTCCCCGTAACTATGGCTACACCTTC. It translates to CAWSVLDRSPSFPRNYGYTF.

This chain connects TRBV12-3 or TRBV12-4 to TRBJ2-5; no clear D. The V end was cut by 3 bases, the J end by 3 bases, with 14 bases between. CDR3 size: 15 residues. This CDR3 is CASSLDAVVEETQYF. Written as DNA, the CDR3 is TGTGCCAGCAGTTTGGACGCCGTGGTCGAAGAGACCCAGTACTTC.

This clonotype was seen a single time. The V gene is TRBV20-1, the J gene TRBJ2-5, with D hard to call. The length of the CDR3 is 13 residues. The germline V and J ends were trimmed by 1 base and 4 bases, with 10 bases remaining between them. CDR1 is DFQATT, CDR2 SNEGSKA, per germline (reference sequence). CDR3 in DNA: TGCAGTGCTAGAGGGTCTATGGGAGAGACCCAGTACTTC. Its protein product is CSARGSMGETQYF.

The chain employs TRBV15 and TRBJ2-3; D not resolved. V was cut by 5 bases and J by 3 bases, with 9 bases left in between. Germline assignment: CDR1 LNHNV and CDR2 YYDKDF (reference sequence). The CDR3 sequence is 13 residues long. CDR3 sequence: CATSGALTDTQYF. The CDR3 nucleotides read TGTGCCACCAGCGGAGCCTTAACAGATACGCAGTATTTT.

J is TRBJ1-2 and V is TRBV29-1; 8 positions match TRBD1. Germline V gives CDR1 SQVTM, CDR2 ANQGSEA. V lost 5 bases and J lost 5; bases outside the gene matches: 10. CDR3 length: 14 amino acids. CDR3 protein: CSVWTGTGGYGYTF. Written as DNA, the CDR3 is TGCAGCGTTTGGACCGGGACAGGAGGTTATGGCTACACCTTC.

This chain connects TRBV27 to TRBJ2-5; maybe TRBD2 (7 bases). Trimming stripped 7 bases from V and 8 bases from J, with 20 bases between. Germline V gives CDR1 MNHEY, CDR2 SMNVEV (reference sequence). This CDR3 has 14 residues. In nucleotides, the CDR3 is TGTGCCAGCAACCCTAGGACTAGGGGGATAACCCAGTACTTC. Translating it yields CASNPRTRGITQYF.

The chain couples TRBV29-1 to TRBJ1-5, with 9 bases fitting TRBD1. The CDR3 spans 14 residues. CDR1 is SQVTM, CDR2 ANQGSEA, per germline. The junction had 5 bases not matched to a gene; V was cut back by 4 bases and J by 4 bases. This CDR3 reads CSVVGQGTNQPQHF. The CDR3, as DNA: TGCAGCGTTGTTGGACAGGGGACTAATCAGCCCCAGCATTTT.

The chain recombines TRBV9 with TRBJ2-3; tentative D call: TRBD2 (5 bases). The germline V gene encodes CDR1 SGDLS and CDR2 YYNGEE. This CDR3 is built from 12 residues. V was trimmed by 4 bases and J by 9 bases, leaving 12 bases between them. Here the CDR3 reads CASSPSRGTQYF. In DNA form, the CDR3 reads TGTGCCAGCAGCCCCTCCCGAGGGACGCAGTATTTT.

The V gene is TRBV2, the J gene TRBJ2-1; perhaps TRBD2 as D (5 bases). This CDR3 contains 16 residues. Germline CDR1 and CDR2: SNHLY and FYNNEI. V was trimmed by 6 bases and J by 8 bases, leaving 23 bases between them. The CDR3 spells CASRHSGGLKLDEQFF. Written as DNA, the CDR3 is TGTGCCAGCAGGCACAGCGGAGGACTTAAACTCGATGAGCAGTTCTTC.

This rearrangement joins TRBV7-2 to TRBJ2-7, with D tentatively TRBD1 (6 bases). CDR1 SGHTA and CDR2 FQGNSA come from the germline V gene. The CDR3 sequence is 15 residues long. V was clipped by 2 bases and J by 2 bases, with 13 bases between them. The CDR3: CASSLQGQATYEQYV. For the CDR3, the DNA is TGTGCCAGCAGCTTACAGGGGCAGGCTACCTACGAGCAGTACGTC.